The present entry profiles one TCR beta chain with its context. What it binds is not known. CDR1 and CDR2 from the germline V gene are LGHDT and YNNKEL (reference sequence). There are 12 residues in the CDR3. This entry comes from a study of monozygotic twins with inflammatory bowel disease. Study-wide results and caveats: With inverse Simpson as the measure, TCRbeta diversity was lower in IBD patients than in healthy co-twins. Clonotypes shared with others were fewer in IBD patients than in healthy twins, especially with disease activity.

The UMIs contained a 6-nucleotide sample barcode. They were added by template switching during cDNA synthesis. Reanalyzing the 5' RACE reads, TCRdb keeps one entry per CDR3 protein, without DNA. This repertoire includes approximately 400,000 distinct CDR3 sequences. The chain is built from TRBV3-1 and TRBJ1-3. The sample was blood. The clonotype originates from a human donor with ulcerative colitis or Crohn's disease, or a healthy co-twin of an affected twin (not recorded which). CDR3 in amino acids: CASSQGGNTIYF. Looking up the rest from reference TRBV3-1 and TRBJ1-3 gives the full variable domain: DTAVSQTPKYLVTQMGNDKSIKCEQNLGHDTMYWYKQDSKKFLKIMFSYNNKELIINETVPNRFSPKSPDKAHLNLHINSLELGDSAVYFCASSQGGNTIYFGEGSWLTVV.